This TCR beta chain was obtained from a study of cytomegalovirus exposure and HLA in healthy donors. General observations from the study: The CMV antigen specificity of three CMV-associated chains was confirmed through in vitro analysis. Usually a TCR sequence was rare, but some public TCRs were found in many donors. Some 16,000 TCR beta sequences were associated with HLA alleles at 0.05 false discovery rate in a later analysis.

On this clone: The antigen is not known.

Primers for the PCR totalled 60 Vbeta and 13 Jbeta. Sequencing used immunoSEQ multiplex PCR; TCRdb keeps in-frame clones, though not all of them. The sample includes more than 100,000 clones. This CDR3 has 12 amino acids. From germline, CDR1 is LNHDA and CDR2 SQIVND (reference sequence). With 9 bases removed from V and 7 bases from J, the gap between germline ends came to 15 bases. The sequencing sample was made of PBMCs. This TCR was sampled from a man aged 35 to 55 in good health and CMV-seronegative. The chain has TRBV19 and TRBJ1-1; a possible D gene is TRBD1 (5 bases). The CDR3: CARVTVGGEAFF. CDR3 sequence (DNA): TGTGCCAGAGTAACGGTGGGGGGTGAAGCTTTCTTT.